Presented here are 10 T cell receptor beta chains from one specimen sequenced in a study of T cell repertoires in cytomegalovirus infection (dated by TCRdb to about 2019). The treatment or condition label, as the study defines it: in vitro stimulation with specific CMV peptide epitopes to enrich CMV-specific T cells. TCRdb shows the sequencer as Illumina HiSeq 1500. TCRdb handled the public reads itself, with Q25 trimming in fastp and clone calling in MiXCR, and kept productive beta chains. Every CDR3 protein is listed once, alongside the most common genes and DNA of its rows. A total of approximately 910,000 distinct CDR3 sequences appear in this sample, around 30% of them only once. Of the sample, around 15% falls within the top ten clones. No antigens are known for them. This specimen was cultured CD8+ T cells from PBMCs, taken from culture after CMV antigen stimulation. The origin of the receptors is a human donor in good health (CMV status not recorded). Some clones in this sample may be carry-over from other donors' samples.

This clonotype showed up just once. The V and J genes are TRBV29-1 and TRBJ1-1; 8 nucleotides agree with TRBD1. The CDR3 is 13 amino acids. Germline V gene sequence: CDR1 SQVTM, CDR2 ANQGSEA. Losses at the gene ends were 3 bases for V and 10 bases for J; bases not matched to a gene: 10. CDR3: CSVDTGTGRGAFF. The CDR3 nucleotides read TGCAGCGTTGATACCGGGACAGGCCGCGGAGCTTTCTTT.

This clonotype has ten or more counts. J is TRBJ2-3 and V is TRBV7-6, with D possibly matching TRBD2 (5 bases). Germline V lookup: CDR1 SGHVS, CDR2 FNYEAQ. CDR3 length equals 16 residues. Trimming removed 2 bases at V and 2 bases at J, with 14 bases between. The CDR3, as DNA: TGTGCCAGCAGCTTAAGTGGTGCGGGCAACACAGATACGCAGTATTTT. As protein: CASSLSGAGNTDTQYF. The entire variable domain, with the rest obtained from reference TRBV7-6 and TRBJ2-3, is as follows: GAGVSQSPRYKVTKRGQDVALRCDPISGHVSLYWYRQALGQGPEFLTYFNYEAQQDKSGLPNDRFSAERPEGSISTLTIQRTEQRDSAMYRCASSLSGAGNTDTQYFGPGTRLTVL.

The chain is built from TRBV29-1 and TRBJ2-3; the D is unclear. The germline CDR1 and CDR2 sequences are SQVTM and ANQGSEA. CDR3 length equals 13 residues. The V end lost 5 bases, the J end lost 2 bases, and 11 bases lay between the germline ends. The chain's CDR3 is CSVLSQNTDTQYF. The CDR3 region has the DNA TGCAGCGTTCTGTCCCAAAACACAGATACGCAGTATTTT.

The chain couples TRBV27 to TRBJ1-5; the D gene is possibly TRBD1 (5 bases). The length of the CDR3 is 14 residues. V was pared by 3 bases and J by 5 bases, with 11 bases between. Germline V CDR1 and CDR2: MNHEY, SMNVEV (reference sequence). The CDR3 is CASSFIDSHQPQHF. DNA for the CDR3: TGTGCCAGCAGTTTCATAGACAGTCATCAGCCCCAGCATTTT.

This chain joins TRBV12-3 or TRBV12-4 and TRBJ2-5, with D perhaps matching TRBD2 (7 bases). CDR3 size: 16 residues. The V and J ends lost 5 bases and 2 bases respectively, with 18 bases between them. The CDR3 sequence: CASSTRGASRQETQYF. The DNA for the CDR3 is TGTGCCAGCAGTACTCGGGGGGCCTCCCGGCAAGAGACCCAGTACTTC.

The genes are TRBV20-1 and TRBJ2-6; 9 positions match TRBD2. Trimming took 0 bases from V and 4 from J; bases not matched to a gene: 7. CDR1 and CDR2 (germline): DFQATT, SNEGSKA (reference sequence). The CDR3 extends over 17 amino acids. CDR3 DNA: TGCAGTGCTAGAGATTGGCGGGGGGGCGAAGGGGCCAACGTCCTGACTTTC. Encoded protein: CSARDWRGGEGANVLTF.

Regarding this clonotype: A much larger clone sits a single nucleotide away, making a read error possible. This chain connects TRBV7-2 to TRBJ2-3, with 11 nucleotides matching TRBD2. The CDR3 spans 18 residues. Germline-derived CDR1 and CDR2 are SGHTA and FQGNSA. DNA of the CDR3: TGTGCCAGCAGCTTAAAAGGGACTAGCGGTGCTAGCACAGATACGCACTATTTT. This encodes CASSLKGTSGASTDTHYF. Supplemented by reference TRBV7-2 and TRBJ2-3, the full variable domain reads GAGVSQSPSNKVTEKGKDVELRCDPISGHTALYWYRQSLGQGLEFLIYFQGNSAPDKSGLPSDRFSAERTGGSVSTLTIQRTQQEDSAVYLCASSLKGTSGASTDTHYFGPGTRLTVL.

The J gene is TRBJ2-1, the V gene TRBV13, with D perhaps matching TRBD1 (6 bases). This CDR3 contains 16 residues. V dropped 9 bases and J dropped 0 bases, with 18 bases sitting between them. The V gene's germline CDR1 is PRHDT and CDR2 FYEKMQ (reference sequence). CDR3 coding DNA: TGTGCCAGTAGTATCCGGACAGAATCCTCCTACAATGAGCAGTTCTTC. Its protein product is CASSIRTESSYNEQFF.

The gene calls are TRBV7-6 and TRBJ1-2, with 8 positions matching TRBD1. Trimming took 5 bases from V and 5 from J; bases not matched to a gene: 13. Germline CDR1 is SGHVS and CDR2 is FNYEAQ. The CDR3 contains 16 residues. The CDR3 is CASSLGQDLLGYGYTF. The CDR3 DNA follows: TGTGCCAGCAGCCTGGGACAGGACCTCCTCGGGTATGGCTACACCTTC. Combining the CDR3 with reference TRBV7-6 and TRBJ1-2 gives the whole variable domain GAGVSQSPRYKVTKRGQDVALRCDPISGHVSLYWYRQALGQGPEFLTYFNYEAQQDKSGLPNDRFSAERPEGSISTLTIQRTEQRDSAMYRCASSLGQDLLGYGYTFGSGTRLTVV.

This clonotype was seen more than once but under ten times. The DNA of the CDR3 is TGTGCCAGCAGTTACGACAGGGGCCAAGAGACCCAGTACTTC. This sequence encodes CASSYDRGQETQYF. The V and J genes are TRBV6-6 and TRBJ2-5; 8 positions agree with TRBD1. The junction had 0 bases not matched to a gene; V was cut back by 2 bases and J by 1 base. CDR3 length: 14 amino acids. Germline V gene sequence: CDR1 MNHNY, CDR2 SVGAGI (reference sequence).